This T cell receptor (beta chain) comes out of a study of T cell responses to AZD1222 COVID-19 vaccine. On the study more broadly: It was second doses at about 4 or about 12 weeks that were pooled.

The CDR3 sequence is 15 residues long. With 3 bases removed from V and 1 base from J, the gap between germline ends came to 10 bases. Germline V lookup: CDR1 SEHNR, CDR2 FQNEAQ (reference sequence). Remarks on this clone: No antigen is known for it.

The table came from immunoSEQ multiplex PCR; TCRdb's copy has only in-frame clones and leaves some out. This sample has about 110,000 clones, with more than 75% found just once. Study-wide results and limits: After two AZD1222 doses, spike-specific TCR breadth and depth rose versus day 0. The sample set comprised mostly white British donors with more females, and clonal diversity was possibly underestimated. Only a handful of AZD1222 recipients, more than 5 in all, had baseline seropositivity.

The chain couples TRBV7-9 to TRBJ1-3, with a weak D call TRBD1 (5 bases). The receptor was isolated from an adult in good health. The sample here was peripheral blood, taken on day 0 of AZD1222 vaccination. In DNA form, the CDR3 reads TGTGCCAGCAGCTTTAGTGGGGGTTCTGGAAACACCATATATTTT. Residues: CASSFSGGSGNTIYF. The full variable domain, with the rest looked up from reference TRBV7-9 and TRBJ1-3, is DTGVSQNPRHKITKRGQNVTFRCDPISEHNRLYWYRQTLGQGPEFLTYFQNEAQLEKSRLLSDRFSAERPKGSFSTLEIQRTEQGDSAMYLCASSFSGGSGNTIYFGEGSWLTVV.